This is a list of T cell receptor beta chains from one sample in a study of blood T cell repertoires in COVID-19. The table came from immunoSEQ multiplex PCR; TCRdb's copy has only in-frame clones and leaves some out. The repertoire includes 380,000 or so clones, about 88% of them detected once, and under 8.5% sits in the top ten. Sequenced sample: peripheral blood. Receptor source: a woman in her sixties with COVID-19, enrolled during active disease. The CDR3 runs from the conserved cysteine through the conserved F or W. The D gene is left open where the match is weak. Rows may omit the clone size; those that give it use once, few, many or a size class.

abundance | j_gene | v_gene | d_gene | CDR3nt | CDR3aa
once | TRBJ2-7 | TRBV11-2 | TRBD2 | TGTGCCAGCAGCTTAGGACTAGCGGGTCGAGCGCCCTACGAGCAGTACTTC | CASSLGLAGRAPYEQYF
NA | TRBJ2-1 | TRBV13 | NA | TGTGCCAGCAGCTTAGGCCGAAGCGGACTTTACAATGAGCAGTTCTTC | CASSLGRSGLYNEQFF
NA | TRBJ1-2 | TRBV18 | TRBD1 | TGTGCCAGCTCTCCGGGACAGAACTATGGCTACACCTTC | CASSPGQNYGYTF
NA | TRBJ1-5 | TRBV7-3 | NA | TGTGCCAGCAGCTTAACTGAGGGCCAGCCCCAGCATTTT | CASSLTEGQPQHF
NA | TRBJ2-2 | TRBV11-2 | NA | TGTGCCAGCAGCACCATCAGGACTGCGAACACCGGGGAGCTGTTTTTT | CASSTIRTANTGELFF
NA | TRBJ2-1 | TRBV9 | TRBD2 | TGTGCCAGCAGCGTAGAGGATGGCGGGGGGTTGAATGAGCAGTTCTTC | CASSVEDGGGLNEQFF
once | TRBJ2-1 | TRBV29-1 | TRBD2 | TGCAGCGTCCAAGGACTAGCGGGGAATTACAATGAGCAGTTCTTC | CSVQGLAGNYNEQFF
NA | TRBJ1-6 | TRBV18 | TRBD1 | TGTGCCAGCTCACCTACGACCGGGACAGGGGACTCACCCCTCCACTTT | CASSPTTGTGDSPLHF
NA | TRBJ1-1 | TRBV7-9 | NA | TGTGCCAGCAGCCCCGGGGACACTGAAGCTTTCTTT | CASSPGDTEAFF
NA | TRBJ1-1 | TRBV6-5 | TRBD1 | TGTGCCAGCAGGGACAGGTCTACAAACACTGAAGCTTTCTTT | CASRDRSTNTEAFF
NA | TRBJ2-7 | TRBV30 | TRBD2 | TGTGCCTGGAGACTAGCGGGGGAAGGGGAGCAGTACTTC | CAWRLAGEGEQYF
NA | TRBJ2-5 | TRBV7-9 | NA | TGTGCCAGCAGCTTAGGACAGCAAGAGACCCAGTACTTC | CASSLGQQETQYF
NA | TRBJ2-7 | TRBV19 | NA | TGTGCCACCTCGCGGGGGACACCTGCCTACGAGCAGTACTTC | CATSRGTPAYEQYF
NA | TRBJ2-3 | TRBV13 | TRBD2 | TGTGCCAGCAGCTTACTAGCGGGGGGCATCACAGATACGCAGTATTTT | CASSLLAGGITDTQYF
NA | TRBJ2-5 | TRBV27 | NA | TGTGCCAGCCAACCGGGGGACCGTCGCGAGACCCAGTACTTC | CASQPGDRRETQYF
NA | TRBJ2-3 | TRBV5-8 | TRBD1 | TGTGCCAGCAGAAGACAGGGGGCCGGGGATACGCAGTATTTT | CASRRQGAGDTQYF
NA | TRBJ2-3 | TRBV10-2 | TRBD2 | TGCGCCAGCAGTGACCCGGGGGGGCCCGCAGATACGCAGTATTTT | CASSDPGGPADTQYF
few | TRBJ2-2 | TRBV5-1 | TRBD2 | TGCGCCAGCAGCTCCCGGGATCCTGGACTAGCTACCGGGGAGCTGTTTTTT | CASSSRDPGLATGELFF
NA | TRBJ1-5 | TRBV15 | NA | TGTGCCACCAGCAGGGGCTTGGGGGCCGGCAATCAGCCCCAGCATTTT | CATSRGLGAGNQPQHF
once | TRBJ1-5 | TRBV3-1/TRBV3-2 | TRBD1 | TGTGCCAGCAGCCAAGATCGGGGGACAGGGTACGGCAATCAGCCCCAGCATTTT | CASSQDRGTGYGNQPQHF
NA | TRBJ2-7 | TRBV6-2/TRBV6-3 | NA | TGTGCCAGCAGTTACGAGGTTGGGGGGGCCACCCACGAGCAGTACTTC | CASSYEVGGATHEQYF
once | TRBJ2-2 | TRBV7-9 | NA | TGTGCCAGCAGCACTGATCTGTTTTTT | CASSTDLFF
NA | TRBJ2-3 | TRBV5-1 | TRBD2 | TGCGCCAGCAGCGCCCGGGGAGCGGGGGTGGTAGATACGCAGTATTTT | CASSARGAGVVDTQYF
NA | TRBJ1-1 | TRBV9 | NA | TGTGCCAGCAGCTCCGGAGCGTCGCTGATGAACACTGAAGCTTTCTTT | CASSSGASLMNTEAFF